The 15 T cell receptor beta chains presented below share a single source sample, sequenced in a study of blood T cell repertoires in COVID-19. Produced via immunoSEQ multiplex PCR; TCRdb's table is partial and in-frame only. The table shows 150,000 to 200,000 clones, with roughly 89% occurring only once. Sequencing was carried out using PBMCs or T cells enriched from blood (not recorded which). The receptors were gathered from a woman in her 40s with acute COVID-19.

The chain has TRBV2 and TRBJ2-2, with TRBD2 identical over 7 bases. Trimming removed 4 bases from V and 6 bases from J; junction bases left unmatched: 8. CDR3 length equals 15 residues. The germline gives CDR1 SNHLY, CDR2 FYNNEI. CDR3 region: CASSVWTRSSGELFF. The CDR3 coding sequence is TGTGCCAGCAGTGTGTGGACTAGAAGTTCCGGGGAGCTGTTTTTT.

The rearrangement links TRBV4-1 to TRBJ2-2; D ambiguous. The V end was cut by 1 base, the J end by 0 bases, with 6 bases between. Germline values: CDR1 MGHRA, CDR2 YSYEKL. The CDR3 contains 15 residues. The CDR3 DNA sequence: TGCGCCAGCAGCCAAGTGGGCTCGAACACCGGGGAGCTGTTTTTT. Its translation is CASSQVGSNTGELFF.

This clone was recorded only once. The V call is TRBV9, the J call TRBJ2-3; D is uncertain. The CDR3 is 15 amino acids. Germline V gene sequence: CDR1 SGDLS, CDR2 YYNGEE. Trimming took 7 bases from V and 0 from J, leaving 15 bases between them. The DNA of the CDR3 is TGTGCCAGCTCCGAACGACAATCTAGCACAGATACGCAGTATTTT. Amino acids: CASSERQSSTDTQYF.

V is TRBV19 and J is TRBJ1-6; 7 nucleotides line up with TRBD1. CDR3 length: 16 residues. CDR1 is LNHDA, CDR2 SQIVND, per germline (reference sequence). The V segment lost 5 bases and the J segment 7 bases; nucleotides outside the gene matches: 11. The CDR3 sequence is CASSAGTGTANSPLHF. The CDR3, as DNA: TGTGCCAGTAGTGCGGGAACCGGGACAGCCAATTCACCCCTCCACTTT.

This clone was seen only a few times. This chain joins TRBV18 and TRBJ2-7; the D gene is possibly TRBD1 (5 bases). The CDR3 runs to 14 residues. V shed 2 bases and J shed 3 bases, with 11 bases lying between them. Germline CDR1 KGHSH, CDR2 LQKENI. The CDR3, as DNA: TGTGCCAGCTCACCAGGTCCCAGGGTCTACGAGCAGTACTTC. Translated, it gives CASSPGPRVYEQYF.

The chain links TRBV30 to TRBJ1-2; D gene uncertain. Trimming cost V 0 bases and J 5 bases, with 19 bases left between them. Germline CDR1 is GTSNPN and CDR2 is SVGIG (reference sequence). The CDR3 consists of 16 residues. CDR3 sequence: CAWSVRGLTLQYGYTF. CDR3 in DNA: TGTGCCTGGAGTGTCCGAGGCCTCACTCTACAATATGGCTACACCTTC. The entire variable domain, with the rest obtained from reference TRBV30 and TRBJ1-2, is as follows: SQTIHQWPATLVQPVGSPLSLECTVEGTSNPNLYWYRQAAGRGLQLLFYSVGIGQISSEVPQNLSASRPQDRQFILSSKKLLLSDSGFYLCAWSVRGLTLQYGYTFGSGTRLTVV.

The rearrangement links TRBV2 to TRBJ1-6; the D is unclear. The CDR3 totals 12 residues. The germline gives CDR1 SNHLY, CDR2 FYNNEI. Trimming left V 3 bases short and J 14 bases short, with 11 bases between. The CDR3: CASSESPGTLHF. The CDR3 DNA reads TGTGCCAGCAGTGAGTCTCCGGGGACCCTCCACTTT.

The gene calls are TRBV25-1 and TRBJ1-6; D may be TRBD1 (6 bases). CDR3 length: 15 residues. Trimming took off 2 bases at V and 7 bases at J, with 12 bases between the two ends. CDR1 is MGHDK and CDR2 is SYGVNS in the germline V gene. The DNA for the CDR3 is TGTGCCAGCAGTGAACGACCAGGGGTAAATTCACCCCTCCACTTT. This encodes CASSERPGVNSPLHF.

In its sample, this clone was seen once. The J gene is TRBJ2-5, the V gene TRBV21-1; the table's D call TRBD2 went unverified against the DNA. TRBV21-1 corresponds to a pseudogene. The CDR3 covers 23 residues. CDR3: CASSQGRTGVGLAGGSKWKTQYF. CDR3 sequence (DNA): TGTGCCAGCAGCCAAGGAAGAACAGGGGTAGGACTAGCGGGAGGAAGCAAGTGGAAGACCCAGTACTTC.

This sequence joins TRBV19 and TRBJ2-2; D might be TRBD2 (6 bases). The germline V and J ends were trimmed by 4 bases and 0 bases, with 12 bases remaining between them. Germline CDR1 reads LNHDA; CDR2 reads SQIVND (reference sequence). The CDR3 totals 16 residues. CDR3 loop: CASSTGLASNTGELFF. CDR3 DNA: TGTGCCAGTAGTACAGGGCTAGCGTCGAACACCGGGGAGCTGTTTTTT. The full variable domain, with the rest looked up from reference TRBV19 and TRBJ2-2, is DGGITQSPKYLFRKEGQNVTLSCEQNLNHDAMYWYRQDPGQGLRLIYYSQIVNDFQKGDIAEGYSVSREKKESFPLTVTSAQKNPTAFYLCASSTGLASNTGELFFGEGSRLTVL.

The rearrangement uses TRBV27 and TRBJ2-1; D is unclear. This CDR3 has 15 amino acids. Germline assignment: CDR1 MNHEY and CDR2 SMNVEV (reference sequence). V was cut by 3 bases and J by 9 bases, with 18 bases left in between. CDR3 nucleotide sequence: TGTGCCAGCAGTTTCCAGTCTCGGCCGGCAGGTGAGCAGTTCTTC. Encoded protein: CASSFQSRPAGEQFF.

CDR3 residues: CASSPGTGGKDTQYF. CDR3 nucleotides: TGTGCCAGCTCACCGGGGACAGGGGGCAAAGATACGCAGTATTTT. V and J are TRBV18 and TRBJ2-3, with 12 bases identical to TRBD1. The germline V gene encodes CDR1 KGHSH and CDR2 LQKENI. The J segment lost 5 bases and the V segment lost 3 bases, leaving 3 bases of the junction unmatched. The CDR3 has 15 amino acids.

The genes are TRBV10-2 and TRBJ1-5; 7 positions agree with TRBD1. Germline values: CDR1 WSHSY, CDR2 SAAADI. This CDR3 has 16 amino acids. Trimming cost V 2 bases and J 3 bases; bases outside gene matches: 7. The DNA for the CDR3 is TGCGCCAGCAGTGAGGTTCCCGGGACAGACAATCAGCCCCAGCATTTT. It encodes CASSEVPGTDNQPQHF.

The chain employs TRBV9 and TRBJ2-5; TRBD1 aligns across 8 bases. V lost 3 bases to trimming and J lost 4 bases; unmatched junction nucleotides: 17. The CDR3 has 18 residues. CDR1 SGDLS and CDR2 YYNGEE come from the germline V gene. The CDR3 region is CASSALGGTGFPRETQYF. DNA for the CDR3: TGTGCCAGCAGCGCCCTGGGTGGGACAGGATTTCCGAGAGAGACCCAGTACTTC.

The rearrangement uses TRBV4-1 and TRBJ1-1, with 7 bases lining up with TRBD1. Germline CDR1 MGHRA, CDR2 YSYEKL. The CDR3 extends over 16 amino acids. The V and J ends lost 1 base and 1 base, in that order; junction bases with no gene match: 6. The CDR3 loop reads CASSQGTGRSNTEAFF. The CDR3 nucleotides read TGCGCCAGCAGCCAAGGGACAGGACGCTCGAACACTGAAGCTTTCTTT.